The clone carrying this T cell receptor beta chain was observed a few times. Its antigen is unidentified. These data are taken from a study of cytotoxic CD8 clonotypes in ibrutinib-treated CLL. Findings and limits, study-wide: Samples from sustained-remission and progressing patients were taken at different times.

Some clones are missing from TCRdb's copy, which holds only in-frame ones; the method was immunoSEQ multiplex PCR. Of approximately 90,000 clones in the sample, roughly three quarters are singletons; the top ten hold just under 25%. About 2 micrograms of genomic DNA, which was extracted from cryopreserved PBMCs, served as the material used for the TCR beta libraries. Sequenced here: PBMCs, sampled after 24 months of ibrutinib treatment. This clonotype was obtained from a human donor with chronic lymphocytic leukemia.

In nucleotides, the CDR3 is TGTGCCAGCAGCTTGTATGTAGCGGGAGAGGGGGCGCAGTATTTT. It specifies CASSLYVAGEGAQYF. This chain connects TRBV5-4 to TRBJ2-3; TRBD2 agrees at 9 bases. After removal of 1 base from V and 10 bases from J, the junction contained 10 bases not matched to a gene. This CDR3 comprises 15 residues. From germline, CDR1 is SGHNT and CDR2 YYREEE (reference sequence).